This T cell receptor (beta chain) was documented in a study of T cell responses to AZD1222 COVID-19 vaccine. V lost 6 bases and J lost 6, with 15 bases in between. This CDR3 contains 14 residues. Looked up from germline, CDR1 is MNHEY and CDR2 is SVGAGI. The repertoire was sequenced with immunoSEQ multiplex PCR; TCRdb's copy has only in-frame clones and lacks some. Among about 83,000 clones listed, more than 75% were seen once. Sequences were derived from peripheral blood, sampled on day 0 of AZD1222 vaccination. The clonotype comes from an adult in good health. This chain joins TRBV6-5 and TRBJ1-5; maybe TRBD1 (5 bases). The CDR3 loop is CASRTEGRGQPQHF. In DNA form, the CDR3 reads TGTGCCAGCAGGACCGAAGGGAGGGGTCAGCCCCAGCATTTT.